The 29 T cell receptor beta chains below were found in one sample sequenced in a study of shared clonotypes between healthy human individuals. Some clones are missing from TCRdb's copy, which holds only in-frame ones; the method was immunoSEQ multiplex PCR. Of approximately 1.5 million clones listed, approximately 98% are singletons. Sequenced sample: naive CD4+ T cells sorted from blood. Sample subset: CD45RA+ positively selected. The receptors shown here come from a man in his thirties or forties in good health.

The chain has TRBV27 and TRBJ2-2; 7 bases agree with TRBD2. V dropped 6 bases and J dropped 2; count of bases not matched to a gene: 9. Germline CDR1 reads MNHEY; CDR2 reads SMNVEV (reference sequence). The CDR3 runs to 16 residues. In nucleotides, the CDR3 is TGTGCCAGCAGGCTATGGGGGACTACAAACACCGGGGAGCTGTTTTTT. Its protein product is CASRLWGTTNTGELFF.

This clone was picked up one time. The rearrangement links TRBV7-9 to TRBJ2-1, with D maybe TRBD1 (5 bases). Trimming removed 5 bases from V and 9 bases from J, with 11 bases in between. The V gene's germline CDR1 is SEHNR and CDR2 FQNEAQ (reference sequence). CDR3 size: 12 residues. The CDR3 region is CASSPQGGEQFF. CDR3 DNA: TGTGCCAGCAGCCCCCAGGGTGGTGAGCAGTTCTTC. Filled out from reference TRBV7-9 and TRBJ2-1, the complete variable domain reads DTGVSQNPRHKITKRGQNVTFRCDPISEHNRLYWYRQTLGQGPEFLTYFQNEAQLEKSRLLSDRFSAERPKGSFSTLEIQRTEQGDSAMYLCASSPQGGEQFFGPGTRLTVL.

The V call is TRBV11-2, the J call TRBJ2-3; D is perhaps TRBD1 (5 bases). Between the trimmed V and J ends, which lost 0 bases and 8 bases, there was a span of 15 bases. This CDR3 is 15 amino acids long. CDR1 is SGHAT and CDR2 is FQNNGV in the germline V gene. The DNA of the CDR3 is TGTGCCAGCAGCTTAGATGGTCAGGGCACTGGTACGCAGTATTTT. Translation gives CASSLDGQGTGTQYF.

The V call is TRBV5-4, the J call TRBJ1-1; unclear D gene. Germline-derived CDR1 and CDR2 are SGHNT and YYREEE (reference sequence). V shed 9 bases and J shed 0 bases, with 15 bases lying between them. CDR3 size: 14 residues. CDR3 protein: CATRSPGMNTEAFF. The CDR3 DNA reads TGTGCCACCCGGAGCCCCGGAATGAACACTGAAGCTTTCTTT.

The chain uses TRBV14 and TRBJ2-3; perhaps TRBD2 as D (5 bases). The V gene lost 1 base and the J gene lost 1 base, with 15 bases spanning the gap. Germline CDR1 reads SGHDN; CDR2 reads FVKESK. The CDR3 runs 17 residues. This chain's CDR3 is CASSQARGSGGTDTQYF. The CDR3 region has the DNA TGTGCCAGCAGCCAAGCTCGTGGGAGTGGCGGCACAGATACGCAGTATTTT.

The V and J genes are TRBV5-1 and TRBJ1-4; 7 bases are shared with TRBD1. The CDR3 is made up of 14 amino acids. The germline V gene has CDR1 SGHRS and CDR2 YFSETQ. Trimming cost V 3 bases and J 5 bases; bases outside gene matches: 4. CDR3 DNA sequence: TGCGCCAGCAGCTGGACAGGCGCAAATGAAAAACTGTTTTTT. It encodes CASSWTGANEKLFF.

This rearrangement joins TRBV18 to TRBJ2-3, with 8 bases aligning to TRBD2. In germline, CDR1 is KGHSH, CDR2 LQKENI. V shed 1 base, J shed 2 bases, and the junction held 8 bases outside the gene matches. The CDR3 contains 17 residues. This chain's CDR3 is CASSPLSLAGFTDTQYF. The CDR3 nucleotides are TGTGCCAGCTCACCACTATCGCTAGCGGGCTTCACAGATACGCAGTATTTT.

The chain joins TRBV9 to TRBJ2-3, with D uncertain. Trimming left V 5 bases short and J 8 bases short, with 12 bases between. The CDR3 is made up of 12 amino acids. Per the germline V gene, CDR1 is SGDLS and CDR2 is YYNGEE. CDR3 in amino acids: CASSTGYATQYF. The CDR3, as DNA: TGTGCCAGCAGTACGGGTTATGCTACGCAGTATTTT.

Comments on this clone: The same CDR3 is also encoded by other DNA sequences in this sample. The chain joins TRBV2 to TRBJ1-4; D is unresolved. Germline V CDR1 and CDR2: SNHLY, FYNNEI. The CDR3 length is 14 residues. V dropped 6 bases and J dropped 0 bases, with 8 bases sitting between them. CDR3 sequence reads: CASSLLTTNEKLFF. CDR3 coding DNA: TGTGCCAGCAGCCTGCTGACAACTAATGAAAAACTGTTTTTT.

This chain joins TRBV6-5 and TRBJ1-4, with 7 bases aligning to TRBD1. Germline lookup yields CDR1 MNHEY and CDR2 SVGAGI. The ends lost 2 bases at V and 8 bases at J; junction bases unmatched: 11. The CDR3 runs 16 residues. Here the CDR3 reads CASSYTPGTAKEKLFF. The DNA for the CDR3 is TGTGCCAGCAGTTACACCCCCGGGACAGCCAAGGAAAAACTGTTTTTT.

CDR3 nucleotides: TGCGCCAGCAGCTCGGGACAGGACGGGCCCCAGCATTTT. It translates to CASSSGQDGPQHF. The chain recombines TRBV5-1 with TRBJ1-5; TRBD1 matches at 8 bases. Germline CDR1 is SGHRS and CDR2 is YFSETQ. V dropped 3 bases and J dropped 9; count of bases not matched to a gene: 5. The CDR3 contains 13 residues.

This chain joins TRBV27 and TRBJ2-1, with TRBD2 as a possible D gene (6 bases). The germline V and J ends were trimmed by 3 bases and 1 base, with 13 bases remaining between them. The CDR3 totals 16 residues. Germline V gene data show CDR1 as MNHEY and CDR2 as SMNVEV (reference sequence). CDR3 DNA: TGTGCCAGCAGTTTCGGACTAACCCCGTCCTACAATGAGCAGTTCTTC. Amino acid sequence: CASSFGLTPSYNEQFF.

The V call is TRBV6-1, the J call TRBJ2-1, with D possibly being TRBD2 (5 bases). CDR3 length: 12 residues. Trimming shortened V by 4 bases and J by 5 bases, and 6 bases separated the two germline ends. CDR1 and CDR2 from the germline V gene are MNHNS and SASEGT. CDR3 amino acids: CASSALDNEQFF. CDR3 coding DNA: TGTGCCAGCAGTGCACTAGACAATGAGCAGTTCTTC.

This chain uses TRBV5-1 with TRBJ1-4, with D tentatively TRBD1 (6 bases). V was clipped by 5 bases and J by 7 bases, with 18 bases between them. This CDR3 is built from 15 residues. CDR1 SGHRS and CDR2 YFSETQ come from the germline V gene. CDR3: CASSKNQGSTEKLFF. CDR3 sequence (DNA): TGCGCCAGCAGTAAAAACCAGGGGTCAACTGAAAAACTGTTTTTT.

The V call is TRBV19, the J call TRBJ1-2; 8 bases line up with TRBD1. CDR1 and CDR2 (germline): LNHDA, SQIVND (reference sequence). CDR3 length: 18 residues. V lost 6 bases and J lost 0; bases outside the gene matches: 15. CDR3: CASSVDRGTPRPNYGYTF. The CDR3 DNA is TGTGCCAGTAGCGTTGACAGGGGAACGCCACGACCTAACTATGGCTACACCTTC.

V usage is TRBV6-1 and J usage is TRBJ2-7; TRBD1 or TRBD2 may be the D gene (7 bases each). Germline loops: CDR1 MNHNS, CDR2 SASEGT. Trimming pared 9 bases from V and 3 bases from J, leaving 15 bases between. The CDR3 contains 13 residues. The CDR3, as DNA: TGTGCCAGTCACCCAGGGGGGGACTACGAGCAGTACTTC. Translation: CASHPGGDYEQYF.

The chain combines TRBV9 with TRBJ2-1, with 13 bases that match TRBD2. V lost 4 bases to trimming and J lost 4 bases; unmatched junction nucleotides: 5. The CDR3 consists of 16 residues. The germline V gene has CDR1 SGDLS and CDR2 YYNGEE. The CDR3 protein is CASSPRTSGSYNEQFF. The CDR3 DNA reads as TGTGCCAGCAGCCCACGGACTAGCGGGAGTTACAATGAGCAGTTCTTC.

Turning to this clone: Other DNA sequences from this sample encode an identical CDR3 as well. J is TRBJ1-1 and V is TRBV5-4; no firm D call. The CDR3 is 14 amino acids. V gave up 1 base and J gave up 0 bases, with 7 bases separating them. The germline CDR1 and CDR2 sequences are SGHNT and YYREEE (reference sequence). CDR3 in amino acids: CASSLRQMNTEAFF. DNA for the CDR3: TGTGCCAGCAGCTTGAGGCAAATGAACACTGAAGCTTTCTTT.

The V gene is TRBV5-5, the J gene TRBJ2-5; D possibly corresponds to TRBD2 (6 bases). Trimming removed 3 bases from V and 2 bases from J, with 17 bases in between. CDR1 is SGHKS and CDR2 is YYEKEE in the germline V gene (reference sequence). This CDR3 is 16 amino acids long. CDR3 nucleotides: TGTGCCAGCAGCTCCCATTCCGGGAGCACACAAGAGACCCAGTACTTC. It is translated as CASSSHSGSTQETQYF.

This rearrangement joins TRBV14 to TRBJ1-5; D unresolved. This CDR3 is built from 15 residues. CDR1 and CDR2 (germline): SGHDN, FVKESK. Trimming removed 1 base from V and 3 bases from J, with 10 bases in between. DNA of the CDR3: TGTGCCAGCAGCCAAGGTGTCGGGTTCAATCAGCCCCAGCATTTT. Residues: CASSQGVGFNQPQHF.

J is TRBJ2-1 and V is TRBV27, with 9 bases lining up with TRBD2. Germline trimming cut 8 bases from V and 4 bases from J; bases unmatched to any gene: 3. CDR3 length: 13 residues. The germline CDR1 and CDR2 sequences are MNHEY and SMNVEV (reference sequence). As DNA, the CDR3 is TGTGCCAGCGGACTAGCGAGATACAATGAGCAGTTCTTC. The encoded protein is CASGLARYNEQFF.

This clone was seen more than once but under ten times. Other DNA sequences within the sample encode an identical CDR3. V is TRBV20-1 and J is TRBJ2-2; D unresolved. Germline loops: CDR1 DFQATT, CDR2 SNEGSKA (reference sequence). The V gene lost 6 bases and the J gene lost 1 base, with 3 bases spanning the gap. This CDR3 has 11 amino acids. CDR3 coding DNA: TGCAGTGCGGGGAACACCGGGGAGCTGTTTTTT. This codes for CSAGNTGELFF.

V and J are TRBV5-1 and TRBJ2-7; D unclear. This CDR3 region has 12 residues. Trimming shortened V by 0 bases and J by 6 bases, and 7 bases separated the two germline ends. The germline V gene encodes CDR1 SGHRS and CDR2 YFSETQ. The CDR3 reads CASSLATSEQYF. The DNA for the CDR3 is TGCGCCAGCAGCTTGGCCACGTCCGAGCAGTACTTC. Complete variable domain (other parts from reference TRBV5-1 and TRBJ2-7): KAGVTQTPRYLIKTRGQQVTLSCSPISGHRSVSWYQQTPGQGLQFLFEYFSETQRNKGNFPGRFSGRQFSNSRSEMNVSTLELGDSALYLCASSLATSEQYFGPGTRLTVT.

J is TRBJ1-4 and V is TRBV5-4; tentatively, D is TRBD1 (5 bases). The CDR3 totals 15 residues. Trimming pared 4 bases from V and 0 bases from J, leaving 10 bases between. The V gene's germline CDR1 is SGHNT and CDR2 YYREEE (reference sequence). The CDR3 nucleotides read TGTGCCAGCAGCGGTGGGGGTGCAACTAATGAAAAACTGTTTTTT. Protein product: CASSGGGATNEKLFF.

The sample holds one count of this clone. CDR3 in amino acids: CASRPSRDRISNYGYTF. In nucleotides, the CDR3 is TGTGCCAGCAGGCCTTCCCGGGACAGAATTTCAAACTATGGCTACACCTTC. J is TRBJ1-2 and V is TRBV27; TRBD1 aligns across 7 bases. V trimming: 6 bases; J trimming: 2 bases; junction bases outside the gene matches: 15. The germline V gene has CDR1 MNHEY and CDR2 SMNVEV (reference sequence). There are 17 residues in the CDR3.

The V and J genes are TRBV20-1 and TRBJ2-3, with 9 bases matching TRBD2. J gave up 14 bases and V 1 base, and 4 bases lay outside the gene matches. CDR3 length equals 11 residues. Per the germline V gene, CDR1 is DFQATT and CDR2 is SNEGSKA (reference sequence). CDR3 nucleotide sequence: TGCAGTGCTAGAGTCGTTAGCGGGGGGTATTTT. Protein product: CSARVVSGGYF.

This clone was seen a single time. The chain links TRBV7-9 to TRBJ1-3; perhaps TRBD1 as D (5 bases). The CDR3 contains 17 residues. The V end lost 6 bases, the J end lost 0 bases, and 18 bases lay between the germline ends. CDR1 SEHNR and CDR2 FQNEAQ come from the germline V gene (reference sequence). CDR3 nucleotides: TGTGCCAGCAGTTCCGGGGGGGTCCCTCCCTCTGGAAACACCATATATTTT. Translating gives CASSSGGVPPSGNTIYF. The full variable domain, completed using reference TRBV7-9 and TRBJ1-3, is DTGVSQNPRHKITKRGQNVTFRCDPISEHNRLYWYRQTLGQGPEFLTYFQNEAQLEKSRLLSDRFSAERPKGSFSTLEIQRTEQGDSAMYLCASSSGGVPPSGNTIYFGEGSWLTVV.

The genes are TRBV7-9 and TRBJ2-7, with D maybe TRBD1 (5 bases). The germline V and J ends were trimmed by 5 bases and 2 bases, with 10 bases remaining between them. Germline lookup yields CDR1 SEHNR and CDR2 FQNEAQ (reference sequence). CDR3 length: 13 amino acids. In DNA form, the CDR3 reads TGTGCCAGCAGCATCCAGGGTCCCTACGAGCAGTACTTC. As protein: CASSIQGPYEQYF.

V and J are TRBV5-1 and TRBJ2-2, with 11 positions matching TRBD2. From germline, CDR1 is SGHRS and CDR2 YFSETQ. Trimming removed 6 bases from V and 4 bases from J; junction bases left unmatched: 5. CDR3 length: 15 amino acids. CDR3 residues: CASNPGTSGTGELFF. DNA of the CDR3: TGCGCCAGCAACCCCGGGACTAGCGGCACCGGGGAGCTGTTTTTT.